This T cell receptor (beta chain) came from a study of cytomegalovirus exposure and HLA in healthy donors. Vbeta (60) and Jbeta (13) primers were used in the PCR. Generated by immunoSEQ multiplex PCR, the TCRdb table keeps only in-frame clones and is missing some. In the table there are around 100,000 clones, around 84% of which are singletons. This CDR3 has 16 amino acids. The V gene end was trimmed by 4 bases and the J gene end by 2 bases; junction bases not matched to a gene: 10. Germline CDR1 is MDHEN and CDR2 is SYDVKM. This sequence originates from a young man in good health and CMV-seropositive. The chain employs TRBV28 and TRBJ2-7, with 8 bases identical to TRBD1. Sequenced input: PBMCs. The CDR3 nucleotides are TGTGCCAGCAGTTGGGACTGGGACAGGATGACCTACGAGCAGTACTTC. Protein sequence: CASSWDWDRMTYEQYF.